These 22 T cell receptor beta chains originate from one sample sequenced in a study of cytomegalovirus exposure and HLA in healthy donors. Researchers ran the PCR with 60 Vbeta and 13 Jbeta primers. Some clones are missing from TCRdb's copy, which holds only in-frame ones; the method was immunoSEQ multiplex PCR. The data contain around 90,000 clones, around four fifths of them seen just once; the ten biggest clones take up around 3%. The material sequenced was PBMCs. These TCRs come from a man aged 25-45 years in good health and CMV-seronegative.

The V call is TRBV20-1, the J call TRBJ2-5; D is uncertain. The germline gives CDR1 DFQATT, CDR2 SNEGSKA (reference sequence). V was pared by 5 bases and J by 5 bases, with 6 bases between. This CDR3 spans 10 amino acids. The CDR3, as DNA: TGCAGTGCTGAGATGGAGACCCAGTACTTC. Amino acids: CSAEMETQYF.

This clone was detected only a few times. The chain uses TRBV5-6 and TRBJ1-1; TRBD1 matches 7 bases. CDR3 length equals 16 residues. Germline loops: CDR1 SGHDT, CDR2 YYEEEE. The trim removed 5 bases at V and 1 base at J, leaving 11 bases unmatched. CDR3 nucleotides: TGTGCCAGCAGTCCAAGACAGGGAAGATGGAACACTGAAGCTTTCTTT. Encoded protein: CASSPRQGRWNTEAFF.

The chain uses TRBV30 and TRBJ2-7; D gene unclear. CDR3 length: 14 amino acids. Between the trimmed V and J ends, which lost 1 base and 0 bases, there was a span of 10 bases. The germline CDR1 and CDR2 sequences are GTSNPN and SVGIG (reference sequence). The CDR3 DNA sequence: TGTGCCTGGAGTGATGGCCGATTCTCCTACGAGCAGTACTTC. Residues: CAWSDGRFSYEQYF.

In regard to this clone: A junction boundary mismatches the germline segment, possibly from a read error. The chain combines TRBV5-4 with TRBJ1-6; TRBD1 agrees at 7 bases. The CDR3 runs to 15 residues. Germline V gives CDR1 SGHNT, CDR2 YYREEE (reference sequence). This CDR3 is CASSLGRTGNSPLHF. The DNA for the CDR3 is TGTGCCAGCAGCTTGGGTCGGACAGGAAATTCGCCCCTCCACTTT. Together with reference TRBV5-4 and TRBJ1-6, the CDR3 gives the full variable domain: ETGVTQSPTHLIKTRGQQVTLRCSSQSGHNTVSWYQQALGQGPQFIFQYYREEENGRGNFPPRFSGLQFPNYSSELNVNALELDDSALYLCASSLGRTGNSPLHFGNGTRLTVT.

The chain couples TRBV10-3 to TRBJ2-5, with D possibly TRBD1 on 5 matching bases. This CDR3 spans 16 amino acids. Germline loops: CDR1 ENHRY, CDR2 SYGVKD. V lost 0 bases, J lost 2 bases, and 13 bases lay in between. The CDR3 spells CAISESSRVGQETQYF. Here the CDR3 DNA reads TGTGCCATCAGTGAGTCGAGCAGGGTCGGACAAGAGACCCAGTACTTC.

Comments on this clone: It is unclear where the CDR3 begins or ends on the DNA, so no DNA is shown, and the CDR3 is as TCRdb lists it. The chain combines TRBV29-1 with TRBJ2-3; the table's D call, TRBD1, has no DNA check behind it. Germline V gene lookup returns CDR1 SQVTM and CDR2 ANQGSEA. The CDR3 has 15 amino acids, counting both end residues. The CDR3 sequence: CSVGRRDRVFFWQYF.

The gene calls are TRBV19 and TRBJ2-6; a possible D gene is TRBD2 (6 bases). The germline CDR1 and CDR2 sequences are LNHDA and SQIVND (reference sequence). CDR3 length: 19 residues. V lost 4 bases and J 0 bases, leaving 19 bases between the germline ends. The CDR3 DNA reads as TGTGCCAGTAGTAGGGGCGGGGCAGGCAGCAGCTCTGGGGCCAACGTCCTGACTTTC. Translated: CASSRGGAGSSSGANVLTF.

This clone was detected once. The chain employs TRBV7-9 and TRBJ1-1, with 9 bases fitting TRBD1. The CDR3 extends over 15 amino acids. V dropped 5 bases and J dropped 4; count of bases not matched to a gene: 8. Germline lookup yields CDR1 SEHNR and CDR2 FQNEAQ (reference sequence). The CDR3 region is CASSSRQGVGTEAFF. CDR3 bases: TGTGCCAGCAGCAGCCGACAGGGGGTTGGCACTGAAGCTTTCTTT.

V and J are TRBV15 and TRBJ1-2; tentatively, D is TRBD1 (6 bases). This CDR3 is 16 amino acids long. V was trimmed by 5 bases and J by 2 bases, leaving 18 bases between them. The V gene's germline CDR1 is LNHNV and CDR2 YYDKDF (reference sequence). The CDR3 DNA reads as TGTGCCACCAGCGGCGAGATTAGGGACATCAACTATGGCTACACCTTC. This gives the protein CATSGEIRDINYGYTF.

The gene calls are TRBV2 and TRBJ2-7; 8 nucleotides agree with TRBD2. V lost 7 bases to trimming and J lost 0 bases; unmatched junction nucleotides: 5. Germline V gene lookup returns CDR1 SNHLY and CDR2 FYNNEI. This CDR3 is 14 amino acids long. The CDR3 DNA is TGTGCCAGCACCGTAGCGGGGTTCTCCTACGAGCAGTACTTC. Amino acid sequence: CASTVAGFSYEQYF.

This clone was recorded only once. The chain combines TRBV5-1 with TRBJ2-7; TRBD1 agrees at 8 bases. V dropped 2 bases and J dropped 4; count of bases not matched to a gene: 5. Germline lookup yields CDR1 SGHRS and CDR2 YFSETQ. CDR3 length equals 14 residues. CDR3 in amino acids: CASSFGDRTYEQYF. DNA for the CDR3: TGCGCCAGCAGCTTCGGGGACAGGACTTACGAGCAGTACTTC.

The V and J genes are TRBV29-1 and TRBJ1-2, with D possibly TRBD1 on 5 matching bases. The CDR3 is 15 residues long. CDR1 SQVTM and CDR2 ANQGSEA come from the germline V gene. The V and J ends lost 0 bases and 3 bases respectively, with 14 bases between them. The CDR3 reads CSVEDGRRVYYGYTF. CDR3 sequence (DNA): TGCAGCGTTGAAGATGGACGCAGGGTTTACTATGGCTACACCTTC.

The V call is TRBV13, the J call TRBJ2-5; a weak D match, TRBD2 (6 bases). In germline, CDR1 is PRHDT, CDR2 FYEKMQ (reference sequence). The CDR3 has 13 residues. Trimming cost V 1 base and J 9 bases, with 12 bases left between them. The CDR3 DNA is TGTGCCAGCAGCTTAGAGGGCAGGGAGGCCCAGTACTTC. Translating gives CASSLEGREAQYF.

In DNA, the CDR3 is TGTGCCAGTAGCGCGTCTGGACAGAGGAACACTGAAGCTTTCTTT. Its translation: CASSASGQRNTEAFF. This rearrangement joins TRBV19 to TRBJ1-1; D perhaps matches TRBD1 (6 bases). Trimming shortened V by 6 bases and J by 1 base, and 15 bases separated the two germline ends. Germline V lookup: CDR1 LNHDA, CDR2 SQIVND (reference sequence). The CDR3 is 15 amino acids.

The chain carries TRBV5-1 and TRBJ1-2, with a tentative D call TRBD1 (6 bases). V lost 3 bases, J lost 6 bases, and 15 bases lay in between. Germline lookup yields CDR1 SGHRS and CDR2 YFSETQ. This CDR3 is 14 amino acids long. CDR3 DNA: TGCGCCAGCAGCTGGGACGACAGGCATCATGGCTACACCTTC. Translating gives CASSWDDRHHGYTF.

The gene calls are TRBV5-8 and TRBJ2-2; 8 bases fit TRBD1. Germline values: CDR1 SGHTS, CDR2 YDEGEE. With V trimmed by 4 bases and J by 6 bases, 14 bases remained unmatched. The CDR3 loop spans 17 amino acids. The chain's CDR3 is CASSLATRTGNPGELFF. CDR3 DNA: TGTGCCAGCAGCCTTGCGACAAGGACAGGGAATCCCGGGGAGCTGTTTTTT. The full variable domain, with the rest looked up from reference TRBV5-8 and TRBJ2-2, is EAGVTQSPTHLIKTRGQQATLRCSPISGHTSVYWYQQALGLGLQFLLWYDEGEERNRGNFPPRFSGRQFPNYSSELNVNALELEDSALYLCASSLATRTGNPGELFFGEGSRLTVL.

V is TRBV5-4 and J is TRBJ2-3; the match to TRBD2 covers 7 bases. Germline CDR1 and CDR2: SGHNT and YYREEE (reference sequence). Trimming at V came to 0 bases and at J to 1 base, leaving 17 bases not matched to a gene. The CDR3 has 20 amino acids. CDR3 region: CASSLEVGGSPWSRTDTQYF. The CDR3 DNA follows: TGTGCCAGCAGCTTGGAGGTCGGGGGGAGCCCATGGAGCCGCACAGATACGCAGTATTTT.

V gene TRBV21-1 combines with J gene TRBJ2-7; the table calls TRBD2, which could not be checked here. TRBV21-1 is tagged as a pseudogene. The CDR3 is made up of 15 amino acids. This CDR3 is CASSKVNGGTGEQYF. The CDR3 coding sequence is TGTGCCAGCAGCAAAGTGAACGGGGGGACTGGGGAGCAGTACTTC.

This clone was observed once. The chain employs TRBV5-1 and TRBJ1-6, with 8 bases aligning to TRBD1. The CDR3 totals 14 residues. Looked up from germline, CDR1 is SGHRS and CDR2 is YFSETQ. V was clipped by 0 bases and J by 7 bases; unmatched bases: 0. CDR3 nucleotides: TGCGCCAGCAGCTTGGGGACAGGGAATTCACCCCTCCACTTT. This codes for CASSLGTGNSPLHF.

This sequence joins TRBV21-1 and TRBJ2-3; no DNA check was done on the table's D call, TRBD1. TRBV21-1 is designated a pseudogene. The CDR3 has 18 residues. The CDR3 sequence: CASSKSFTNRENTDTQYF. CDR3 coding DNA: TGTGCCAGCAGCAAGTCCTTTACGAACAGGGAAAACACAGATACGCAGTATTTT.

V usage is TRBV7-2 and J usage is TRBJ1-6; tentative D call: TRBD1 (6 bases). The V gene lost 5 bases and the J gene lost 9 bases, with 11 bases spanning the gap. Germline CDR1 SGHTA, CDR2 FQGNSA. CDR3 length equals 13 residues. As DNA, the CDR3 is TGTGCCAGCAGCCCCCAGGGGACTTCACCCCTCCACTTT. Translation gives CASSPQGTSPLHF. Based on the CDR3 plus reference TRBV7-2 and TRBJ1-6, the full variable domain is GAGVSQSPSNKVTEKGKDVELRCDPISGHTALYWYRQSLGQGLEFLIYFQGNSAPDKSGLPSDRFSAERTGGSVSTLTIQRTQQEDSAVYLCASSPQGTSPLHFGNGTRLTVT.

Concerning this clone itself: A junction end diverges from the germline sequence, so it may reflect a read error. The V call is TRBV5-4, the J call TRBJ1-1, with D unclear. The CDR3 sequence is 15 residues long. Germline V gene data show CDR1 as SGHNT and CDR2 as YYREEE (reference sequence). The DNA of the CDR3 is TGTGCCGGCAGCCGCCCCAACCTGGAGGGCACTGAAGCTTTCTTT. Translated: CAGSRPNLEGTEAFF.